Following are 21 T cell receptor beta chains from one sample sequenced in a study of blood T cell repertoires in COVID-19. The repertoire was sequenced with immunoSEQ multiplex PCR; TCRdb's copy has only in-frame clones and lacks some. The data hold 35,000 or so clones, with 88% observed a single time. The sequenced sample consisted of peripheral blood. These receptors all stem from a human donor in a cohort sampled during active COVID-19.

The chain combines TRBV6-1 with TRBJ1-6; perhaps TRBD1 as D (5 bases). The germline gives CDR1 MNHNS, CDR2 SASEGT. The CDR3 covers 15 residues. V was pared by 3 bases and J by 10 bases, with 16 bases between. The DNA of the CDR3 is TGTGCCAGCAGTGAGCCCGGACAAGCTTCGTCACCCCTCCACTTT. Protein: CASSEPGQASSPLHF.

The chain is built from TRBV18 and TRBJ2-1; 11 bases agree with TRBD2. Germline lookup yields CDR1 KGHSH and CDR2 LQKENI. The CDR3 loop spans 15 amino acids. The trim removed 3 bases at V and 6 bases at J, leaving 4 bases unmatched. Written as DNA, the CDR3 is TGTGCCAGCTCACCGCTAGCGGGGGGCCCCAATGAGCAGTTCTTC. Encoded protein: CASSPLAGGPNEQFF.

This clone was observed a few times. The chain uses TRBV5-1 and TRBJ2-7, with a weak D call TRBD1 (7 bases). The V end lost 1 base, the J end lost 7 bases, and 15 bases lay between the germline ends. Germline values: CDR1 SGHRS, CDR2 YFSETQ. The CDR3 extends over 14 amino acids. CDR3 in amino acids: CASSLTGVAGEQYF. The CDR3 nucleotides are TGCGCCAGCAGCTTGACAGGGGTGGCGGGAGAGCAGTACTTC.

The chain carries TRBV5-6 and TRBJ2-2, with D perhaps matching TRBD2 (7 bases). Germline loops: CDR1 SGHDT, CDR2 YYEEEE. CDR3 length equals 16 residues. Trimming pared 1 base from V and 0 bases from J, leaving 10 bases between. The CDR3 coding sequence is TGTGCCAGCAGCTTGTGGGGGGGCTCGAACACCGGGGAGCTGTTTTTT. This codes for CASSLWGGSNTGELFF. Full variable domain (rest looked up from reference TRBV5-6 and TRBJ2-2): DAGVTQSPTHLIKTRGQQVTLRCSPKSGHDTVSWYQQALGQGPQFIFQYYEEEERQRGNFPDRFSGHQFPNYSSELNVNALLLGDSALYLCASSLWGGSNTGELFFGEGSRLTVL.

The chain joins TRBV18 to TRBJ2-1; D is uncertain. V was trimmed by 5 bases and J by 0 bases, leaving 8 bases between them. The germline CDR1 and CDR2 sequences are KGHSH and LQKENI. The CDR3 consists of 14 residues. CDR3 coding DNA: TGTGCCAGCTCATCCCAGGCCTCCTACAATGAGCAGTTCTTC. Its protein is CASSSQASYNEQFF.

V is TRBV5-1 and J is TRBJ2-2; a possible D gene is TRBD1 (6 bases). Germline CDR1 SGHRS, CDR2 YFSETQ. The CDR3 runs to 15 residues. Trimming left V 4 bases short and J 0 bases short, with 10 bases between. The CDR3 sequence is CASSGDTSNTGELFF. In DNA form, the CDR3 reads TGCGCCAGCAGCGGGGACACCTCGAACACCGGGGAGCTGTTTTTT.

V usage is TRBV6-6 and J usage is TRBJ2-7, with 7 bases aligning to TRBD2. V lost 0 bases to trimming and J lost 4 bases; unmatched junction nucleotides: 6. This CDR3 has 15 amino acids. Germline V gene data show CDR1 as MNHNY and CDR2 as SVGAGI (reference sequence). The CDR3 DNA reads TGTGCCAGCAGTTACTCGATGGCAGCGGGGTACGAGCAGTACTTC. This encodes CASSYSMAAGYEQYF.

In the case of this clone: Within the sample, other DNA sequences also encode this same CDR3. The rearrangement joins TRBV5-4 to TRBJ2-2; 8 nucleotides line up with TRBD2. Per germline, CDR1 SGHNT and CDR2 YYREEE (reference sequence). The CDR3 loop spans 16 amino acids. V shed 0 bases, J shed 6 bases, and the junction held 7 bases outside the gene matches. This chain's CDR3 is CASSLAGGVRAGELFF. The CDR3 nucleotides are TGTGCCAGCAGCTTGGCCGGGGGGGTTCGGGCCGGGGAGCTGTTTTTT.

V gene TRBV6-1 combines with J gene TRBJ1-2; 8 nucleotides align to TRBD1. This CDR3 spans 15 amino acids. Losses at the gene ends were 1 base for V and 5 bases for J; bases not matched to a gene: 6. The germline gives CDR1 MNHNS, CDR2 SASEGT. The CDR3 sequence: CASSEGRGRGYGYTF. The DNA for the CDR3 is TGTGCCAGCAGTGAAGGCAGGGGGCGCGGATATGGCTACACCTTC.

The chain has TRBV3-1 (or the pseudogene TRBV3-2) and TRBJ2-3; 8 nucleotides align to TRBD2. The CDR3 length is 15 residues. Losses at the gene ends were 4 bases for V and 3 bases for J; bases not matched to a gene: 6. The V gene's germline CDR1 is LGHDT and CDR2 YNNKEL (reference sequence). The CDR3 DNA sequence: TGTGCCAGCAGCCCCCGCGGACTAGCAACAGATACGCAGTATTTT. This codes for CASSPRGLATDTQYF.

The rearrangement links TRBV4-2 to TRBJ1-2, with D possibly TRBD1 on 6 matching bases. V was cut by 4 bases and J by 8 bases, with 14 bases left in between. The CDR3 has 13 residues. CDR1 LGHNA and CDR2 YNFKEQ come from the germline V gene. The CDR3 nucleotides read TGTGCCAGCAGCCCGCAGGGGATAGAGGGCTACACCTTC. Its translation: CASSPQGIEGYTF.

The chain carries TRBV19 and TRBJ2-5; a possible D gene is TRBD2 (6 bases). Between the trimmed V and J ends, which lost 10 bases and 4 bases, there was a span of 16 bases. The CDR3 runs 13 residues. Germline V gene lookup returns CDR1 LNHDA and CDR2 SQIVND (reference sequence). In nucleotides, the CDR3 is TGTGCCACCCAGGGACTCTCGGGAGAGACCCAGTACTTC. The encoded protein is CATQGLSGETQYF.

V usage is TRBV5-4 and J usage is TRBJ1-1; TRBD1 matches 7 bases. Germline CDR1 SGHNT, CDR2 YYREEE (reference sequence). The CDR3 consists of 14 residues. The V gene end was trimmed by 4 bases and the J gene end by 5 bases; junction bases not matched to a gene: 8. CDR3 region: CASSPRGQWTEAFF. The CDR3 DNA is TGTGCCAGCAGCCCCAGGGGACAGTGGACTGAAGCTTTCTTT.

The chain links TRBV6-5 to TRBJ2-7; TRBD2 aligns across 9 bases. Germline V gives CDR1 MNHEY, CDR2 SVGAGI. The CDR3 spans 13 residues. Trimming removed 11 bases from V and 0 bases from J; junction bases left unmatched: 5. The CDR3 spells CAGSGGSSYEQYF. For the CDR3, the DNA is TGTGCCGGAAGCGGGGGGAGCTCCTACGAGCAGTACTTC.

This clone is a singleton in its sample. For the CDR3, the DNA is TGTGCCAGCAGCTTGGCCGGGGGGCGCGATTCACCCCTCCACTTT. This codes for CASSLAGGRDSPLHF. The rearrangement joins TRBV5-6 to TRBJ1-6; tentatively, D is TRBD1 (6 bases). This CDR3 is built from 15 residues. The germline V gene has CDR1 SGHDT and CDR2 YYEEEE. Trimming pared 0 bases from V and 8 bases from J, leaving 12 bases between. The full variable domain, in which reference TRBV5-6 and TRBJ1-6 provide the parts outside the CDR3, is DAGVTQSPTHLIKTRGQQVTLRCSPKSGHDTVSWYQQALGQGPQFIFQYYEEEERQRGNFPDRFSGHQFPNYSSELNVNALLLGDSALYLCASSLAGGRDSPLHFGNGTRLTVT.

The chain carries TRBV7-9 and TRBJ2-3; 8 positions agree with TRBD1. With 4 bases clipped from V and 6 bases from J, the junction kept 15 bases outside the gene matches. Germline V gene lookup returns CDR1 SEHNR and CDR2 FQNEAQ (reference sequence). The CDR3 runs to 17 residues. The CDR3 spells CASSSTSGDRQGDTQYF. The CDR3, as DNA: TGTGCCAGCAGCTCCACCTCTGGGGACAGGCAGGGTGATACGCAGTATTTT.

The rearrangement joins TRBV25-1 to TRBJ1-6; D gene ambiguous. The CDR3 has 13 residues. Germline V gene lookup returns CDR1 MGHDK and CDR2 SYGVNS. Trimming removed 1 base from V and 9 bases from J, with 7 bases in between. The CDR3, as DNA: TGTGCCAGCAGTGAATTGTACGGTTCACCCCTCCACTTT. Translation gives CASSELYGSPLHF.

The chain carries TRBV3-1 (or the pseudogene TRBV3-2) and TRBJ1-6; D gene ambiguous. Trimming pared 4 bases from V and 9 bases from J, leaving 7 bases between. The germline CDR1 and CDR2 sequences are LGHDT and YNNKEL (reference sequence). The CDR3 consists of 12 residues. This CDR3 reads CASSRPGSPLHF. The CDR3 DNA sequence: TGTGCCAGCAGCCGCCCGGGTTCACCCCTCCACTTT.

CDR3 DNA: TGTGCCAGCAGCGTAGGCGGGGGGATATACAATGAGCAGTTCTTC. Its translation is CASSVGGGIYNEQFF. This rearrangement joins TRBV9 to TRBJ2-1; 8 bases match TRBD2. V lost 0 bases and J lost 4; bases outside the gene matches: 3. The CDR3 runs to 15 residues. In germline, CDR1 is SGDLS, CDR2 YYNGEE.

The rearrangement joins TRBV9 to TRBJ2-7; maybe TRBD2 (6 bases). This CDR3 is 14 amino acids long. Germline CDR1 SGDLS, CDR2 YYNGEE. Trimming took off 0 bases at V and 0 bases at J, with 7 bases between the two ends. The CDR3 loop reads CASSVDGSSYEQYF. CDR3 nucleotides: TGTGCCAGCAGCGTAGACGGGAGCTCCTACGAGCAGTACTTC.

The J gene is TRBJ1-6, the V gene TRBV11-2, with D uncertain. The CDR3 runs 12 residues. Between the trimmed V and J ends, which lost 3 bases and 12 bases, there was a span of 9 bases. CDR1 and CDR2 from the germline V gene are SGHAT and FQNNGV. CDR3 bases: TGTGCCAGCAGCTTCGTATCTAGACCCCTCCACTTT. As protein: CASSFVSRPLHF.